The rows below give T cell receptor beta chains drawn from one sample of a study of breast tumors, draining lymph nodes, adjacent tissues. TCRdb reanalysed the multiplex PCR reads using MiXCR and keeps one entry per CDR3 protein. The table includes about 270,000 distinct CDR3 sequences, 30% detected once. Sequenced input: axillary lymph node tissue. All receptors come from a female donor with breast cancer. Some clones in this sample may be carry-over from other donors' samples. Each CDR3 is given with its conserved first and last residue. D genes are given only for firm matches. Size tells how often a clone was seen (once, few, many) or the class of an expanded clone, and some rows leave it out.

-,TRBV5-1,once,TRBJ2-7,CASSSKGLSCEQYF,TGCGCCAGCAGCTCCAAGGGATTATCCTGCGAGCAGTACTTC
TRBD2,TRBV10-3,many,TRBJ2-7,CAISHLAGGPDEQYF,TGTGCCATCAGCCATCTAGCGGGAGGGCCAGATGAGCAGTACTTC
TRBD1,TRBV6-4,many,TRBJ1-3,CASIEDRAGNTIYF,TGTGCCAGCATCGAGGACAGGGCTGGAAACACCATATATTTT
-,TRBV20-1,many,TRBJ2-7,CSARFAGLSYEQYF,TGCAGTGCTAGATTTGCCGGGCTCTCCTACGAGCAGTACTTC
-,TRBV20-1,many,TRBJ1-2,CSAVGGWGSNYGYTF,TGCAGTGCAGTGGGGGGGTGGGGGTCGAACTATGGCTACACCTTC
-,TRBV28,few,TRBJ2-1,CASSQPQGSSYNEQFF,TGTGCCAGCAGTCAACCCCAGGGGAGCTCCTACAATGAGCAGTTCTTC
-,TRBV20-1,-,TRBJ1-5,CSASRGPNQPQHF,TGCAGTGCTAGTCGAGGCCCTAATCAGCCCCAGCATTTT
-,TRBV25-1,many,TRBJ1-2,CASSEYSRGYTF,TGTGCCAGCAGTGAATATTCCCGTGGCTACACCTTC
TRBD1,TRBV2,many,TRBJ2-2,CASSSRDRVGGELFF,TGTGCCAGCTCATCTAGGGACAGGGTTGGCGGGGAGCTGTTTTTT
TRBD2,TRBV7-8,many,TRBJ2-3,CASSSGLAGTRPPTDTQYF,TGTGCCAGCAGCTCGGGACTAGCGGGTACGAGACCTCCCACAGATACGCAGTATTTT
TRBD2,TRBV12-3/TRBV12-4,many,TRBJ2-1,CASSPGTSGYNEQFF,TGTGCCAGCAGTCCCGGGACTAGCGGTTACAATGAGCAGTTCTTC
-,TRBV5-6,-,TRBJ1-3,CASSFQTAVRNTLYF,TGTGCCAGCAGCTTTCAAACAGCGGTTCGAAACACCCTATATTTT
TRBD2,TRBV7-8,many,TRBJ2-7,CASSLDRAGGSYEQYF,TGTGCCAGCAGCTTAGATAGGGCGGGAGGGTCCTACGAGCAGTACTTC
TRBD1,TRBV4-1,many,TRBJ2-7,CASSHTGDYEQYF,TGCGCCAGCAGCCACACAGGGGACTACGAGCAGTACTTC
-,TRBV5-1,many,TRBJ2-1,CASSSSDGYNEQFF,TGCGCCAGCAGCTCGTCCGACGGCTACAATGAGCAGTTCTTC
-,TRBV7-6,many,TRBJ2-1,CASSLGRGDEQFF,TGTGCCAGCAGCTTAGGTCGGGGCGATGAGCAGTTCTTC
-,TRBV4-2,many,TRBJ2-7,CASSQKENYEQYF,TGTGCCAGCAGCCAGAAGGAGAACTACGAGCAGTACTTC
-,TRBV5-8,many,TRBJ2-5,CASSLAPPSEETQYF,TGTGCCAGCAGCTTGGCCCCTCCTAGCGAAGAGACCCAGTACTTC
TRBD1,TRBV5-4,many,TRBJ2-7,CASSSDRAYEQYF,TGTGCCAGCAGCTCCGACAGGGCCTACGAGCAGTACTTC
-,TRBV5-1,many,TRBJ2-5,CASSLGFGAQETQYF,TGCGCCAGCAGCTTGGGCTTCGGAGCACAAGAGACCCAGTACTTC
TRBD1,TRBV12-5,few,TRBJ1-5,CASGLEGFGTGRFLGNQPQHF,TGTGCTAGTGGTTTGGAGGGTTTTGGGACAGGGAGATTCTTGGGCAATCAGCCCCAGCATTTT
-,TRBV14,many,TRBJ2-1,CASSHDFYNEQFF,TGTGCCAGCAGCCACGATTTCTACAATGAGCAGTTCTTC
-,TRBV28,-,TRBJ2-5,CASSPRGQASMLETQYF,TGTGCCAGCAGCCCCCGAGGTCAGGCTTCGATGCTGGAGACCCAGTACTTC
-,TRBV11-3,many,TRBJ2-3,CASSFGPIDTQYF,TGTGCCAGCAGCTTCGGCCCGATAGATACGCAGTATTTT
-,TRBV25-1,once,TRBJ2-5,CASSVTQGGETQYF,TGTGCCAGCAGTGTCACCCAAGGGGGAGAGACCCAGTACTTC
-,TRBV3-2,-,TRBJ2-5,CASSQDPSRGETQYF,TGTGCCAGCAGCCAAGACCCGAGCAGGGGAGAGACCCAGTACTTC
TRBD1,TRBV15,many,TRBJ2-7,CATSRGSGTGGEQYF,TGTGCCACCAGCAGGGGGTCCGGGACAGGGGGCGAGCAGTACTTC
-,TRBV6-2/TRBV6-3,-,TRBJ2-7,CASSYSRSVRSSEQYF,TGTGCCAGCAGTTACTCTCGGTCGGTCAGGTCAAGCGAGCAGTACTTC
TRBD2,TRBV27,few,TRBJ2-3,CASSFSTSGTDTQYF,TGTGCCAGCAGTTTCTCAACTAGCGGCACAGATACGCAGTATTTT
-,TRBV9,many,TRBJ2-7,CASSSGLLGEQYF,TGTGCCAGCAGTTCAGGACTACTCGGCGAGCAGTACTTC
TRBD2,TRBV5-1,many,TRBJ2-7,CASSFASGSGSSYEQYF,TGCGCCAGCAGCTTCGCTAGCGGGAGTGGGAGCTCCTACGAGCAGTACTTC
-,TRBV12-3/TRBV12-4,many,TRBJ2-7,CASSLVQLGEQYF,TGTGCCAGCAGTTTGGTACAGTTGGGCGAGCAGTACTTC
TRBD2,TRBV6-1,many,TRBJ2-1,CASSETAGGPNEQFF,TGTGCCAGCAGTGAGACGGCGGGAGGGCCGAATGAGCAGTTCTTC
-,TRBV2,few,TRBJ1-1,CASSEEGGTEAFF,TGTGCCAGCAGTGAGGAGGGTGGCACTGAAGCTTTCTTT
TRBD2,TRBV25-1,-,TRBJ2-1,CASSEGEVKLAGEREQFF,TGTGCCAGCAGTGAGGGGGAGGTTAAACTAGCGGGAGAACGTGAGCAGTTCTTC
-,TRBV20-1,many,TRBJ2-3,CSATRGLRELADTQYF,TGCAGTGCTACCAGGGGTTTGCGGGAGCTCGCAGATACGCAGTATTTT
-,TRBV12-5,many,TRBJ2-5,CASGFMDEETQYF,TGTGCTAGTGGTTTCATGGACGAAGAGACCCAGTACTTC
TRBD2,TRBV6-6,few,TRBJ2-5,CASTPSGSREAQYF,TGTGCCAGCACGCCTAGCGGGAGTAGAGAGGCCCAGTACTTC
-,TRBV11-2,-,TRBJ1-2,CASSSGNYAYTF,TGTGCCAGCAGCTCCGGAAACTATGCCTACACCTTC
-,TRBV5-1,many,TRBJ2-7,CASSLGGGYEQYF,TGCGCCAGCAGCTTGGGTGGGGGCTACGAGCAGTACTTC
-,TRBV4-2,many,TRBJ2-5,CASSQVGANWARTQYF,TGTGCCAGCAGCCAAGTCGGGGCGAATTGGGCAAGGACCCAGTACTTC
TRBD2,TRBV7-9,-,TRBJ2-5,CASSSPSGGEETQYF,TGTGCCAGCAGTTCACCTAGCGGAGGGGAAGAGACCCAGTACTTC
TRBD2,TRBV11-1,many,TRBJ2-3,CASSPRWASGSYTQYF,TGTGCCAGCAGCCCCAGGTGGGCTAGCGGGAGTTATACGCAGTATTTT
-,TRBV6-1,-,TRBJ2-2,CASSEGTDTGELFF,TGTGCCAGCAGTGAAGGGACTGACACCGGGGAGCTGTTTTTT
-,TRBV6-5,few,TRBJ2-7,CASSKPGLKTYEQYF,TGTGCCAGCAGTAAACCGGGACTCAAGACCTACGAGCAGTACTTC
-,TRBV2,many,TRBJ1-5,CASSDSYSNQPQHF,TGTGCCAGCAGTGACAGTTATAGCAATCAGCCCCAGCATTTT
-,TRBV12-5,-,TRBJ2-1,CASGLSRLNEQFF,TGTGCTAGTGGTTTGTCTAGACTGAATGAGCAGTTCTTC
TRBD2,TRBV20-1,many,TRBJ2-7,CSARPAGGPREQYF,TGCAGTGCACGGCCAGCGGGAGGGCCGCGGGAGCAGTACTTC
-,TRBV12-1,once,TRBJ2-1,CASSLGTSGLSYNEQFF,TGTGCCAGCAGCCTCGGGACTAGCGGGCTCTCCTACAATGAGCAGTTCTTC
-,TRBV29-1,-,TRBJ1-2,CSLALAEGYGYTF,TGCAGCTTGGCTCTGGCCGAAGGTTATGGCTACACCTTC
-,TRBV2,-,TRBJ2-7,CASSDPGDSEQYF,TGTGCTAGCAGTGACCCAGGGGACTCCGAGCAGTACTTC
-,TRBV10-1,many,TRBJ2-2,CASTQNVRGGGELFF,TGCGCCAGCACTCAAAACGTAAGGGGAGGAGGGGAGCTGTTTTTT
-,TRBV20-1,many,TRBJ2-6,CSARGDLSSGANVLTF,TGCAGTGCTAGAGGGGACTTGTCCTCTGGGGCCAACGTCCTGACTTTC
TRBD1,TRBV2,many,TRBJ2-7,CASSVGSWDRGSYEQYF,TGTGCCAGCAGTGTAGGATCATGGGACAGGGGCTCCTACGAGCAGTACTTC